Below are 2 T cell receptor beta chains sequenced from a single sample in a study of blood T cells in healthy people across ages. A second PCR of 7 to 11 cycles used a sample-barcoded 5' primer and a J-beta primer mix. TCRdb fed the 5' RACE reads into MiXCR, producing one record per CDR3 protein. The sample lists 600,000 to 850,000 distinct CDR3 sequences, about 42% occurring once. What was sequenced was blood. The receptors were gathered from a woman aged 55-75 years in good health.

V is TRBV14 and J is TRBJ2-5, with D possibly being TRBD1 (7 bases). V was clipped by 0 bases and J by 2 bases, with 16 bases between them. CDR3 length: 17 residues. Germline CDR1 SGHDN, CDR2 FVKESK. CDR3 protein: CASSQDVAGGPQETQYF. CDR3 in DNA: TGTGCCAGCAGCCAAGATGTGGCAGGGGGGCCTCAAGAGACCCAGTACTTC.

This clonotype turned up a few times. The V and J genes are TRBV15 and TRBJ2-7, with 7 nucleotides matching TRBD1. The V gene's germline CDR1 is LNHNV and CDR2 YYDKDF (reference sequence). The CDR3 is 15 amino acids. The trim removed 1 base at V and 2 bases at J, leaving 5 bases unmatched. CDR3 DNA: TGTGCCACCAGCAGAGGACAGGGCCGAGCCTACGAGCAGTACTTC. Protein: CATSRGQGRAYEQYF.